This T cell receptor (beta chain) was sequenced in a study of blood T cell repertoires in COVID-19. On the study more broadly: Whether acute or convalescent, the COVID-19 samples came from the United States, Italy and Spain.

The V and J ends lost 7 bases and 1 base respectively, with 16 bases between them. Germline V gene sequence: CDR1 MDHEN, CDR2 SYDVKM. The CDR3 spans 15 residues. This clone showed up just a few times. The method was immunoSEQ multiplex PCR; TCRdb's version includes in-frame clones alone and lacks a portion of them. The profile covers approximately 50,000 clones, with about four fifths appearing a single time and more than 9% taken by the ten largest. One Seattle source followed patients from active infection through their disease course. The chain carries TRBV28 and TRBJ1-1; tentative D call: TRBD1 (6 bases). The source material was peripheral blood. The receptor was isolated from an older man with COVID-19, enrolled during active disease. In DNA form, the CDR3 reads TGTGCCAGCAAGGAAACCGGGACATGGAACACTGAAGCTTTCTTT. Translated, it gives CASKETGTWNTEAFF.